The 16 T cell receptor beta chains presented below share a single source sample, sequenced in a study of blood T cell repertoires in COVID-19. Sequencing was performed with immunoSEQ multiplex PCR; in TCRdb, only in-frame clones are kept and a portion is missing. Of about 120,000 clones detected, about four fifths appear once; the ten largest clones hold 2.3%. The sample consisted of peripheral blood. The source is an older man with acute or convalescent COVID-19.

The V call is TRBV29-1, the J call TRBJ1-1; no clear D. The CDR3 runs to 12 residues. Deletions cut 2 bases from V and 0 bases from J, with 4 bases between. CDR1 and CDR2 from the germline V gene are SQVTM and ANQGSEA. In DNA form, the CDR3 reads TGCAGCGTTGAAACAGTGAACACTGAAGCTTTCTTT. Protein sequence: CSVETVNTEAFF.

The V gene is TRBV18, the J gene TRBJ2-7; the match to TRBD1 covers 9 bases. Germline V gives CDR1 KGHSH, CDR2 LQKENI. The CDR3 sequence is 14 residues long. V was pared by 5 bases and J by 5 bases, with 7 bases of the junction left unmatched. In DNA form, the CDR3 reads TGTGCCAGCTCAACTCGGACAGGGGTAAACGAGCAGTACTTC. Amino acids: CASSTRTGVNEQYF.

The chain combines TRBV20-1 with TRBJ2-3; TRBD2 matches at 8 bases. Germline values: CDR1 DFQATT, CDR2 SNEGSKA (reference sequence). CDR3 size: 16 residues. V was pared by 3 bases and J by 2 bases, with 10 bases of the junction left unmatched. CDR3 sequence reads: CSASEPRGGITDTQYF. The CDR3 DNA reads TGCAGTGCTAGTGAACCACGGGGGGGTATCACAGATACGCAGTATTTT.

The J gene is TRBJ2-7, the V gene TRBV18, with 11 bases aligning to TRBD2. V lost 4 bases to trimming and J lost 1 base; unmatched junction nucleotides: 6. The CDR3 sequence is 16 residues long. The germline CDR1 and CDR2 sequences are KGHSH and LQKENI. The CDR3 sequence: CASSLASGGSSYEQYF. As DNA, the CDR3 is TGTGCCAGCTCACTGGCTAGCGGGGGGAGTTCCTACGAGCAGTACTTC. The full variable domain, its missing parts supplied by reference TRBV18 and TRBJ2-7, is NAGVMQNPRHLVRRRGQEARLRCSPMKGHSHVYWYRQLPEEGLKFMVYLQKENIIDESGMPKERFSAEFPKEGPSILRIQQVVRGDSAAYFCASSLASGGSSYEQYFGPGTRLTVT.

The rearrangement links TRBV7-2 to TRBJ2-3, with D unresolved. Germline CDR1 and CDR2: SGHTA and FQGNSA. This CDR3 region has 15 residues. V was shortened by 4 bases and J by 0 bases, with 11 bases between the two germline ends. The CDR3 DNA is TGTGCCAGCAGCTCCTATCTAGGTAGCACAGATACGCAGTATTTT. This codes for CASSSYLGSTDTQYF.

The chain employs TRBV19 and TRBJ2-5; D may be TRBD2 (6 bases). The germline V and J ends were trimmed by 3 bases and 2 bases, with 13 bases remaining between them. The germline V gene has CDR1 LNHDA and CDR2 SQIVND (reference sequence). The CDR3 sequence is 15 residues long. The CDR3 bases are TGTGCCAGTAGTATTGGCGGGACCTTACAAGAGACCCAGTACTTC. As protein: CASSIGGTLQETQYF.

The V call is TRBV12-3 or TRBV12-4, the J call TRBJ2-3, with 8 bases lining up with TRBD1. CDR3 length equals 13 residues. J lost 4 bases, V lost 3 bases, and 0 bases had no gene match. In nucleotides, the CDR3 is TGTGCCAGCAGTTTGACAGGGGCAGATACGCAGTATTTT. Amino acid sequence: CASSLTGADTQYF.

The gene calls are TRBV2 and TRBJ2-5, with TRBD2 matching 7 bases. This CDR3 has 15 amino acids. J was trimmed by 2 bases and V by 3 bases; bases with no gene match: 6. The germline CDR1 and CDR2 sequences are SNHLY and FYNNEI. This CDR3 reads CASSDSRGEQETQYF. The CDR3 bases are TGTGCCAGCAGTGATTCCCGGGGGGAACAAGAGACCCAGTACTTC.

This chain uses TRBV29-1 with TRBJ1-1; a possible D gene is TRBD1 (6 bases). The germline gives CDR1 SQVTM, CDR2 ANQGSEA. The CDR3 is 13 residues long. The V end was cut by 8 bases, the J end by 1 base, with 14 bases between. CDR3 sequence reads: CSLTGQSNTEAFF. In DNA form, the CDR3 reads TGCAGCTTAACGGGACAATCGAACACTGAAGCTTTCTTT.

This chain joins TRBV6-4 and TRBJ2-3, with D possibly being TRBD1 (5 bases). Trimming took 3 bases from V and 1 from J, leaving 11 bases between them. CDR3 length equals 15 residues. The germline gives CDR1 MRHNA, CDR2 SNTAGT. CDR3 nucleotides: TGTGCCAGCAGTGAGCACTTACAGGGCACAGATACGCAGTATTTT. Translating gives CASSEHLQGTDTQYF.

The J gene is TRBJ2-7, the V gene TRBV4-3; 7 bases fit TRBD2. Per germline, CDR1 LGHNA and CDR2 YSLEER. V trimming: 3 bases; J trimming: 3 bases; junction bases outside the gene matches: 8. The CDR3 consists of 15 residues. Here the CDR3 reads CASSHRAGRDYEQYF. The CDR3 DNA is TGCGCCAGCAGCCACCGGGCGGGGAGGGACTACGAGCAGTACTTC.

This clone was seen a handful of times. CDR3 coding DNA: TGTGCCAGCAGCTTAGTACCGGGACAGGGAGTCGAGCAGTACTTC. Amino acid sequence: CASSLVPGQGVEQYF. V gene TRBV7-2 combines with J gene TRBJ2-7; 9 bases map to TRBD1. CDR1 and CDR2 from the germline V gene are SGHTA and FQGNSA. V shed 1 base, J shed 6 bases, and the junction held 7 bases outside the gene matches. The CDR3 totals 15 residues. The full variable domain, in which reference TRBV7-2 and TRBJ2-7 provide the parts outside the CDR3, is GAGVSQSPSNKVTEKGKDVELRCDPISGHTALYWYRQSLGQGLEFLIYFQGNSAPDKSGLPSDRFSAERTGGSVSTLTIQRTQQEDSAVYLCASSLVPGQGVEQYFGPGTRLTVT.

V gene TRBV12-5 combines with J gene TRBJ1-1; no firm D call. Germline V gene data show CDR1 as LGHNT and CDR2 as FRNRAP. The CDR3 is made up of 16 amino acids. V gave up 0 bases and J gave up 6 bases, with 17 bases separating them. CDR3 bases: TGTGCTAGTGGTTTGGTACTTGGCGGCCAGTTAGCTGAAGCTTTCTTT. The encoded protein is CASGLVLGGQLAEAFF. The full variable domain, rest sourced from reference TRBV12-5 and TRBJ1-1, is DARVTQTPRHKVTEMGQEVTMRCQPILGHNTVFWYRQTMMQGLELLAYFRNRAPLDDSGMPKDRFSAEMPDATLATLKIQPSEPRDSAVYFCASGLVLGGQLAEAFFGQGTRLTVV.

J is TRBJ2-3 and V is TRBV24-1; TRBD1 agrees at 7 bases. V lost 1 base to trimming and J lost 3 bases; unmatched junction nucleotides: 15. CDR1 and CDR2 (germline): KGHDR, SFDVKD. This CDR3 comprises 19 residues. CDR3 coding DNA: TGTGCCACCAGTGATTTTCTAGACGTAGGGGGCCGTGGGACAGATACGCAGTATTTT. Encoded protein: CATSDFLDVGGRGTDTQYF.

The chain is built from TRBV11-1 and TRBJ2-1, with 7 bases that match TRBD1. Germline loops: CDR1 SGHAT, CDR2 FQDESV (reference sequence). The ends lost 1 base at V and 0 bases at J; junction bases unmatched: 3. This CDR3 has 16 residues. In DNA, the CDR3 is TGTGCCAGCAGCTTAGATAGGGACAGCTCCTACAATGAGCAGTTCTTC. The encoded protein is CASSLDRDSSYNEQFF.

The chain is built from TRBV7-3 and TRBJ2-1, with D possibly being TRBD2 (5 bases). Per germline, CDR1 SGHTA and CDR2 FQGTGA. Trimming pared 2 bases from V and 9 bases from J, leaving 11 bases between. The CDR3 length is 13 residues. This chain's CDR3 is CASSLLAISEQFF. CDR3 DNA: TGTGCCAGCAGCTTACTAGCCATCAGTGAGCAGTTCTTC.